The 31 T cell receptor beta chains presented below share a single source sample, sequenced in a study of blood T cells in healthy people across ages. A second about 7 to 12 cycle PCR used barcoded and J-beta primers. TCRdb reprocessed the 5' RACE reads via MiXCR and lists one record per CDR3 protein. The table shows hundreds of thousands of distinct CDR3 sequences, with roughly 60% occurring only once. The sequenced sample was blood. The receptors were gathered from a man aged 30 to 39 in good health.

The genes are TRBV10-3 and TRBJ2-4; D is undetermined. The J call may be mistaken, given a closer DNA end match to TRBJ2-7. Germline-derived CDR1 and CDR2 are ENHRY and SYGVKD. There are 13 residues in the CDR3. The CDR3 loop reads CAISVARYYEQYF. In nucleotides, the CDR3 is TGTGCCATCAGTGTAGCACGATACTACGAGCAGTACTTC.

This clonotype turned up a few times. CDR3 coding DNA: TGTGCCAGCAGCTTAGAGGGGATACAAGAGACCCAGTACTTC. Encoded protein: CASSLEGIQETQYF. The chain combines TRBV7-2 with TRBJ2-5; maybe TRBD1 (5 bases). The ends were cut back, 1 base at V and 2 bases at J, with 8 bases in the middle. CDR1 is SGHTA and CDR2 is FQGNSA in the germline V gene. The CDR3 runs to 14 residues.

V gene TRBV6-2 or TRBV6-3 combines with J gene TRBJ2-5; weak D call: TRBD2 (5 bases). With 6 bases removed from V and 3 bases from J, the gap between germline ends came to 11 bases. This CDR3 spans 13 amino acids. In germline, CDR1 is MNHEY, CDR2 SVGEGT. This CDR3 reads CASSATSKETQYF. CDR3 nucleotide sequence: TGTGCCAGCAGCGCAACTAGTAAAGAGACCCAGTACTTC.

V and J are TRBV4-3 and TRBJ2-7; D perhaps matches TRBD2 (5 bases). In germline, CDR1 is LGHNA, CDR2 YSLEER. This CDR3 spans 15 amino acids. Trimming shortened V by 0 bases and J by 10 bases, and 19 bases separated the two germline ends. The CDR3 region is CASSQDTGSSYGQYF. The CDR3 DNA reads TGCGCCAGCAGCCAAGATACGGGAAGCTCCTACGGACAGTACTTC.

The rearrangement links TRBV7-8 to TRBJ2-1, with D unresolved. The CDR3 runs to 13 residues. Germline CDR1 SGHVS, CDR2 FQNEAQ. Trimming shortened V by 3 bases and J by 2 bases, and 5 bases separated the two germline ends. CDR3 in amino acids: CASSLSAYNEQFF. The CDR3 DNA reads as TGTGCCAGCAGCTTGAGCGCCTACAATGAGCAGTTCTTC. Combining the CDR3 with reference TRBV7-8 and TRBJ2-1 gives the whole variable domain GAGVSQSPRYKVAKRGQDVALRCDPISGHVSLFWYQQALGQGPEFLTYFQNEAQLDKSGLPSDRFFAERPEGSVSTLKIQRTQQEDSAVYLCASSLSAYNEQFFGPGTRLTVL.

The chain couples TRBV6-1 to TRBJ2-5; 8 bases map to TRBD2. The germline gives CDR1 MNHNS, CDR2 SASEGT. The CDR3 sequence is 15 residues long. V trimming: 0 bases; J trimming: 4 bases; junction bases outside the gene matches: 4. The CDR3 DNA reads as TGTGCCAGCAGTGAAGCGACTAGCGAAGGAGAGACCCAGTACTTC. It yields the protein CASSEATSEGETQYF.

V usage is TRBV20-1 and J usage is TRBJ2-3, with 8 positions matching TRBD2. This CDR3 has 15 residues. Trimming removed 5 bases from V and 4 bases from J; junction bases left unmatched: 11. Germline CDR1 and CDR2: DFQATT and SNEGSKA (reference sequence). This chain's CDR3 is CSAQTGGSQSDTQYF. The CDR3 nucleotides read TGCAGTGCTCAGACGGGGGGGTCCCAATCAGATACGCAGTATTTT.

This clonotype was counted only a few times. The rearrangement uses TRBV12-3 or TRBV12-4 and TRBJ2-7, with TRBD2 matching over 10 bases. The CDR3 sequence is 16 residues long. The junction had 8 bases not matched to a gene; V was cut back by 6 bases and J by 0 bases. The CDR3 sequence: CASSRPAGGLSYEQYF. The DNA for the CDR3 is TGTGCCAGCAGCCGACCAGCGGGAGGGCTCTCCTACGAGCAGTACTTC.

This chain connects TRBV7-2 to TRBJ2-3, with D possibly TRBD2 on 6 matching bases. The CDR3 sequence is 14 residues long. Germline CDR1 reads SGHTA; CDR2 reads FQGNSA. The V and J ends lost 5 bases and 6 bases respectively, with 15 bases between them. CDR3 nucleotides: TGTGCCAGCAGCCAGCAGGCGGGGCCGGATACGCAGTATTTT. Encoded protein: CASSQQAGPDTQYF.

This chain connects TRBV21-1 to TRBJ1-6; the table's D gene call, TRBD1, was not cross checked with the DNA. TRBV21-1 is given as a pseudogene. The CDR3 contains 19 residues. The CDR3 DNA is TGTGCCAGCAGTACCACAGGGGAGTCCCCACAATCCTATAATTCACCCCTCCACTTT. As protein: CASSTTGESPQSYNSPLHF.

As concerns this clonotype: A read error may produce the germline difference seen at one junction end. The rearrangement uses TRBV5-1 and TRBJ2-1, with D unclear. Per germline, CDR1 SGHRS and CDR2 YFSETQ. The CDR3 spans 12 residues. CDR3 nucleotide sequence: TGCGCCAGCAGCTTGGGGCAAATTGAGCGGTTCTTC. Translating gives CASSLGQIERFF.

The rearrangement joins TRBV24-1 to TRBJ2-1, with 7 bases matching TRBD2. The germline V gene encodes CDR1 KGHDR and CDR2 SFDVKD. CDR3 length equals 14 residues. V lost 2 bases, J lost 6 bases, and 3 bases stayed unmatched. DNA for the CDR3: TGTGCCACCAGTGATTCTACGGGGGGCAATGAGCAGTTCTTC. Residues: CATSDSTGGNEQFF.

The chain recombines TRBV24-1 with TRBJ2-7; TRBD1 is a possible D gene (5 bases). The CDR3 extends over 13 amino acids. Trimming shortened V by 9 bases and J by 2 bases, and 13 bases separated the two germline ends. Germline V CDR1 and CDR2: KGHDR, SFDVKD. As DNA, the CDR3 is TGTGCCACCGGGGCAGGACCAACCTACGAGCAGTACTTC. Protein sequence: CATGAGPTYEQYF.

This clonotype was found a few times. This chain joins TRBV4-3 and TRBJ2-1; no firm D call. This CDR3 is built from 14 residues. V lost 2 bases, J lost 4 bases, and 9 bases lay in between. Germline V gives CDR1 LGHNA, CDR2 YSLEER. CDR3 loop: CASSQTLGYNEQFF. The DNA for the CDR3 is TGCGCCAGCAGCCAAACCCTAGGGTACAATGAGCAGTTCTTC.

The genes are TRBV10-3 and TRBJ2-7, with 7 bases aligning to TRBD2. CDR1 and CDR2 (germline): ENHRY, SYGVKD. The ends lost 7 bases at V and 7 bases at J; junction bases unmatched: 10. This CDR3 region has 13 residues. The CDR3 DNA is TGTGCCATCAACGGGGGAGGGAGGAATGAGCAGTACTTC. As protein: CAINGGGRNEQYF.

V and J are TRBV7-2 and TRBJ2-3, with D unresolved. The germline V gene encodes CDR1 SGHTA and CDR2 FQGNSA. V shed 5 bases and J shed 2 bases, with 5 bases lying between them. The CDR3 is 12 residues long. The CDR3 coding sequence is TGTGCCAGCAGCCAATACACAGATACGCAGTATTTT. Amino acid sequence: CASSQYTDTQYF.

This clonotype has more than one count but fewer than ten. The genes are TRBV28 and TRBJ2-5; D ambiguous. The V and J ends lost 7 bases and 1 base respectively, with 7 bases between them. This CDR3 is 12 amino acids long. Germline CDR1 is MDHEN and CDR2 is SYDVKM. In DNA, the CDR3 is TGTGCCAGCAACGGCCTCCAAGAGACCCAGTACTTC. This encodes CASNGLQETQYF.

In DNA, the CDR3 is TGTGCCAGCAGCTCGACGGGGCCCAACCGGGGTGAGCAGTACTTC. This translates into CASSSTGPNRGEQYF. This chain uses TRBV9 with TRBJ2-5, with D perhaps being TRBD1 or TRBD2 (5 bases each). Germline values: CDR1 SGDLS, CDR2 YYNGEE. Trimming cost V 4 bases and J 11 bases, with 24 bases left between them. CDR3 length equals 15 residues.

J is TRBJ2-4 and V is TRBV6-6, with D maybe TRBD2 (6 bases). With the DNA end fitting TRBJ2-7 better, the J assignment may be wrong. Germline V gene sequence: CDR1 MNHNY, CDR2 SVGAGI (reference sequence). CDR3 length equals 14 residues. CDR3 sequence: CASSYVWEDSEQYF. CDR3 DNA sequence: TGTGCCAGCAGTTACGTTTGGGAGGATTCCGAGCAGTACTTC.

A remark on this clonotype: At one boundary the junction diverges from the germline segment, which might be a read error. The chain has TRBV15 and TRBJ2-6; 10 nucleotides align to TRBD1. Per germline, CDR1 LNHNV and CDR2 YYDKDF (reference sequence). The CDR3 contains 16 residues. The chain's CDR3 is CTTSRDRGFGANVLTF. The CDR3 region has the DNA TGTACCACCAGCAGGGACAGGGGTTTTGGGGCCAACGTCCTGACTTTC.

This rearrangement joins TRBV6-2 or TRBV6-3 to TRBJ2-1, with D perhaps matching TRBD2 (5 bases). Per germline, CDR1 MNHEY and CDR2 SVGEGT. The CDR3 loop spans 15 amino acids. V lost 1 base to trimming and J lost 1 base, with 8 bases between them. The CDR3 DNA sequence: TGTGCCAGCAGTTACTTGGAGGTATCCTACAATGAGCAGTTCTTC. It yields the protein CASSYLEVSYNEQFF.

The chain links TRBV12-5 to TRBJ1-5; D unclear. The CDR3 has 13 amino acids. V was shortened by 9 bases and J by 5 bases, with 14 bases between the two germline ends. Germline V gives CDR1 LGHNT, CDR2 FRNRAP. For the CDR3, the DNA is TGTGCTAGCAGCTCAGATTCCTATCAGCCCCAGCATTTT. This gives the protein CASSSDSYQPQHF.

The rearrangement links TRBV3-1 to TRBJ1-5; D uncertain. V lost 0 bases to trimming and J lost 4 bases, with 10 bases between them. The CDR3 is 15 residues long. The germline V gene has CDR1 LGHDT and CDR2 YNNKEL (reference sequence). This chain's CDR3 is CASSQDTTINQPQHF. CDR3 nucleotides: TGTGCCAGCAGCCAAGATACGACCATTAATCAGCCCCAGCATTTT.

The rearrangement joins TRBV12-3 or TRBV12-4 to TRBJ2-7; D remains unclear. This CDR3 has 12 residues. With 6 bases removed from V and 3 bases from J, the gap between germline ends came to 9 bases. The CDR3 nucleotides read TGTGCCAGCAGCCCTGGGATCTACGAGCAGTACTTC. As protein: CASSPGIYEQYF.

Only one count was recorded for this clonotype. CDR3 DNA: TGCGCCAGCAGCGGAGGGGGCAGGACCTATAATTCACCCCTCCACTTT. It yields the protein CASSGGGRTYNSPLHF. J is TRBJ1-6 and V is TRBV5-1, with 7 bases that match TRBD1. This CDR3 is built from 16 residues. Germline V gene data show CDR1 as SGHRS and CDR2 as YFSETQ. V lost 4 bases, J lost 2 bases, and 6 bases stayed unmatched.

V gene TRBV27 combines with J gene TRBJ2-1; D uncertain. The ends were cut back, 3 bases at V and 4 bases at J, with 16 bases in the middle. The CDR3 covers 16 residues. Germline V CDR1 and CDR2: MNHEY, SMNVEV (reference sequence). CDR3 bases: TGTGCCAGCAGTTTTATTGGTGGGAACCGGTACAATGAGCAGTTCTTC. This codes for CASSFIGGNRYNEQFF.

CDR3 DNA sequence: TGTGCCAGCAGCCAACCGGGGGATCAGCCCCAGCATTTT. Protein product: CASSQPGDQPQHF. The rearrangement joins TRBV4-2 to TRBJ1-5, with a tentative D call TRBD1 (5 bases). Germline V CDR1 and CDR2: LGHNA, YNFKEQ. The CDR3 is made up of 13 amino acids. V was trimmed by 2 bases and J by 5 bases, leaving 7 bases between them.

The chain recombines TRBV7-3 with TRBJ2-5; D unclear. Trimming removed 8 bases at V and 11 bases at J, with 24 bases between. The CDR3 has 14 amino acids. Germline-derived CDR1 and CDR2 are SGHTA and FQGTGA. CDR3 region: CASSPGSTNNEQYF. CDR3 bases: TGTGCCAGCTCCCCGGGCTCGACGAACAATGAGCAGTACTTC.

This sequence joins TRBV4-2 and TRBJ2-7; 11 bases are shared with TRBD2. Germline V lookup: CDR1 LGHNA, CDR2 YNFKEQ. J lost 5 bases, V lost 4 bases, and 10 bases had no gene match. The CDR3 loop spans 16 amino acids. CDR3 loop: CASSRSGRAVGNEQYF. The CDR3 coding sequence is TGTGCCAGCAGCCGTAGCGGGAGGGCCGTAGGGAACGAGCAGTACTTC.

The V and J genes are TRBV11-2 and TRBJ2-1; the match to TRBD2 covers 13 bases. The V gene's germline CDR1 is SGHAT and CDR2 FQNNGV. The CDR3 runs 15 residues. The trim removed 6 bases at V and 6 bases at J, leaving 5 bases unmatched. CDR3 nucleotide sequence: TGTGCCAGCAGAAGGGGACTAGCGGGGATCAATGAGCAGTTCTTC. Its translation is CASRRGLAGINEQFF.

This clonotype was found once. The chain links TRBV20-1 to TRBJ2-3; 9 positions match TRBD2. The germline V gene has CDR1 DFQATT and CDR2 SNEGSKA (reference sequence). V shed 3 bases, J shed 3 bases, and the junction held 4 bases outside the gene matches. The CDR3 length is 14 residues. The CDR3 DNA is TGCAGTGCTAGGGTAGCGGGAGTGACAGATACGCAGTATTTT. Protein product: CSARVAGVTDTQYF.